This passage covers 17 T cell receptor beta chains from one sample sequenced in a study of blood T cell repertoires in COVID-19. Clones were sequenced by immunoSEQ multiplex PCR, and TCRdb holds only the in-frame ones, with some missing. This sample has 25,000 to 35,000 clones, with more than 85% found just once. Sequenced input: peripheral blood. Source of these receptors: a human donor in a cohort sampled during active COVID-19. The donor label of this sample is uncertain.

The chain has TRBV6-5 and TRBJ2-3, with TRBD2 identical over 7 bases. V shed 7 bases, J shed 5 bases, and the junction held 3 bases outside the gene matches. Germline-derived CDR1 and CDR2 are MNHEY and SVGAGI. This CDR3 region has 12 residues. CDR3 DNA: TGTGCCAGCACACTAGCGAGAGATACGCAGTATTTT. Protein: CASTLARDTQYF.

The V call is TRBV11-3, the J call TRBJ2-2; the D gene is possibly TRBD1 (5 bases). This CDR3 comprises 14 residues. V was pared by 5 bases and J by 4 bases, with 11 bases between. Per germline, CDR1 SGHNT and CDR2 YENEEA. Here the CDR3 DNA reads TGTGCCAGCAGCCTGGGGCTAATCACCGGGGAGCTGTTTTTT. Protein product: CASSLGLITGELFF.

The chain couples TRBV11-3 to TRBJ2-1; D possibly corresponds to TRBD2 (5 bases). Deletions cut 6 bases from V and 7 bases from J, with 16 bases between. The CDR3 is made up of 14 amino acids. Per germline, CDR1 SGHNT and CDR2 YENEEA. The CDR3 protein is CASSSGLGRNEQFF. In DNA, the CDR3 is TGTGCCAGCAGTTCCGGCTTAGGGAGAAATGAGCAGTTCTTC. Using reference TRBV11-3 and TRBJ2-1 for the parts outside the CDR3, the full variable domain is EAGVVQSPRYKIIEKKQPVAFWCNPISGHNTLYWYLQNLGQGPELLIRYENEEAVDDSQLPKDRFSAERLKGVDSTLKIQPAELGDSAVYLCASSSGLGRNEQFFGPGTRLTVL.

The chain combines TRBV6-5 with TRBJ1-2; a possible D gene is TRBD1 (5 bases). CDR3 size: 15 residues. Trimming shortened V by 0 bases and J by 3 bases, and 11 bases separated the two germline ends. Germline V gives CDR1 MNHEY, CDR2 SVGAGI. CDR3 loop: CASSYSGARDYGYTF. The CDR3 bases are TGTGCCAGCAGTTACTCAGGGGCCAGGGACTATGGCTACACCTTC.

V is TRBV6-5 and J is TRBJ1-4; 9 positions agree with TRBD1. The CDR3 consists of 14 residues. Trimming at V came to 8 bases and at J to 7 bases, leaving 8 bases not matched to a gene. Germline loops: CDR1 MNHEY, CDR2 SVGAGI. Here the CDR3 reads CASLRTGESEKLFF. CDR3 nucleotide sequence: TGTGCCAGCTTAAGGACAGGGGAGAGTGAAAAACTGTTTTTT.

The genes are TRBV27 and TRBJ1-5; D is perhaps TRBD1 (5 bases). Deletions cut 1 base from V and 3 bases from J, with 13 bases between. This CDR3 has 16 amino acids. Germline V gene sequence: CDR1 MNHEY, CDR2 SMNVEV (reference sequence). CDR3 DNA: TGTGCCAGCAGTTTATGGCGCAGGGAGGTCAATCAGCCCCAGCATTTT. Its protein is CASSLWRREVNQPQHF.

A single count supports this clone. The chain has TRBV5-4 and TRBJ2-1, with unresolved D. Trimming shortened V by 4 bases and J by 0 bases, and 17 bases separated the two germline ends. The germline gives CDR1 SGHNT, CDR2 YYREEE (reference sequence). The CDR3 is 17 residues long. The CDR3 DNA follows: TGTGCCAGCAGCCCGAGGCAGAAGCGCACCTCCTACAATGAGCAGTTCTTC. It translates to CASSPRQKRTSYNEQFF.

The chain is built from TRBV6-1 and TRBJ2-3; TRBD2 aligns across 11 bases. The CDR3 has 16 residues. Looked up from germline, CDR1 is MNHNS and CDR2 is SASEGT. V lost 7 bases and J lost 4; bases outside the gene matches: 10. CDR3 sequence reads: CASTDPTSGSPDTQYF. The DNA for the CDR3 is TGTGCCAGCACTGACCCTACTAGCGGGAGCCCAGATACGCAGTATTTT.

V usage is TRBV9 and J usage is TRBJ2-2; possibly TRBD2 for D (5 bases). The germline V and J ends were trimmed by 2 bases and 0 bases, with 11 bases remaining between them. This CDR3 spans 16 amino acids. CDR1 SGDLS and CDR2 YYNGEE come from the germline V gene. The CDR3 DNA reads TGTGCCAGCAGCGTCCTGGACGGGGCGAACACCGGGGAGCTGTTTTTT. Protein sequence: CASSVLDGANTGELFF.

This chain uses TRBV5-4 with TRBJ2-1; TRBD2 agrees at 13 bases. Germline trimming cut 4 bases from V and 9 bases from J; bases unmatched to any gene: 7. The CDR3 has 15 residues. Germline assignment: CDR1 SGHNT and CDR2 YYREEE (reference sequence). CDR3 residues: CASSQRTSGSTEQFF. The CDR3 DNA reads as TGTGCCAGCAGCCAGCGGACTAGCGGGAGTACTGAGCAGTTCTTC.

This chain links TRBV24-1 with TRBJ2-2; a possible D gene is TRBD2 (6 bases). The V gene's germline CDR1 is KGHDR and CDR2 SFDVKD. The CDR3 contains 16 residues. The V gene lost 0 bases and the J gene lost 3 bases, with 10 bases spanning the gap. The CDR3 nucleotides are TGTGCCACCAGTGATTTGCGGGGGTGGTACACCGGGGAGCTGTTTTTT. This gives the protein CATSDLRGWYTGELFF.

CDR3 in amino acids: CASSSGLAALSYNEQFF. The CDR3 nucleotides read TGCGCCAGCAGCTCGGGACTAGCGGCACTTTCCTACAATGAGCAGTTCTTC. The chain is built from TRBV5-1 and TRBJ2-1, with TRBD2 matching 11 bases. V gave up 3 bases and J gave up 1 base; unmatched junction bases: 6. Germline values: CDR1 SGHRS, CDR2 YFSETQ. The CDR3 has 17 residues.

The rearrangement links TRBV11-1 to TRBJ2-1; 8 bases match TRBD2. Unmatched junction bases numbered 7, after V lost 4 bases and J lost 5 bases. The germline gives CDR1 SGHAT, CDR2 FQDESV (reference sequence). The CDR3 contains 15 residues. CDR3 loop: CASSSTGGFDNEQFF. As DNA, the CDR3 is TGTGCCAGCAGCTCAACGGGGGGGTTCGACAATGAGCAGTTCTTC.

V and J are TRBV2 and TRBJ1-2, with 8 bases aligning to TRBD1. Trimming cost V 8 bases and J 6 bases; bases outside gene matches: 5. Germline lookup yields CDR1 SNHLY and CDR2 FYNNEI. The CDR3 loop spans 12 amino acids. This CDR3 is CASGQGPDGYTF. The CDR3 region has the DNA TGTGCCAGCGGACAGGGTCCAGATGGCTACACCTTC.

Only one count was recorded for this clone. The chain combines TRBV24-1 with TRBJ2-4; 9 bases align to TRBD1. The germline V gene encodes CDR1 KGHDR and CDR2 SFDVKD. V lost 0 bases to trimming and J lost 15 bases; unmatched junction nucleotides: 11. This CDR3 contains 15 residues. The CDR3 region is CATSDLAGQGTNWYF. The CDR3 DNA follows: TGTGCCACCAGTGATTTGGCTGGACAGGGGACGAATTGGTACTTC.

The chain couples TRBV2 to TRBJ1-5, with 7 bases matching TRBD1. The CDR3 spans 12 residues. The V gene's germline CDR1 is SNHLY and CDR2 FYNNEI. V lost 4 bases, J lost 15 bases, and 9 bases stayed unmatched. The CDR3 DNA is TGTGCCAGCAGTGTAGCCCAGGGGGTGCTGCATTTT. This translates into CASSVAQGVLHF. The full variable domain, rest sourced from reference TRBV2 and TRBJ1-5, is EPEVTQTPSHQVTQMGQEVILRCVPISNHLYFYWYRQILGQKVEFLVSFYNNEISEKSEIFDDQFSVERPDGSNFTLKIRSTKLEDSAMYFCASSVAQGVLHFGDGTRLSIL.

The chain joins TRBV5-4 to TRBJ2-1; 9 positions agree with TRBD2. With V trimmed by 4 bases and J by 6 bases, 11 bases remained unmatched. This CDR3 comprises 16 residues. CDR1 and CDR2 from the germline V gene are SGHNT and YYREEE (reference sequence). CDR3 amino acids: CASSPPGGREGNEQFF. CDR3 bases: TGTGCCAGCAGCCCACCGGGGGGGCGGGAGGGCAATGAGCAGTTCTTC. Looking up the rest from reference TRBV5-4 and TRBJ2-1 gives the full variable domain: ETGVTQSPTHLIKTRGQQVTLRCSSQSGHNTVSWYQQALGQGPQFIFQYYREEENGRGNFPPRFSGLQFPNYSSELNVNALELDDSALYLCASSPPGGREGNEQFFGPGTRLTVL.